The 17 T cell receptor beta chains listed next were all sequenced from one sample in a study of control samples from healthy donors and cancer patients. Data came from immunoSEQ multiplex PCR; TCRdb stores just in-frame clones and leaves some out. The table records 150,000 or so clones, around 96% of them present only once. Input material: blood. The receptors were gathered from a middle-aged woman in good health.

The rearrangement links TRBV19 to TRBJ1-5, with D possibly being TRBD1 (5 bases). The CDR3 contains 15 residues. V was cut by 8 bases and J by 1 base, with 15 bases left in between. Per the germline V gene, CDR1 is LNHDA and CDR2 is SQIVND (reference sequence). CDR3 sequence: CASRDHQGSNQPQHF. The DNA for the CDR3 is TGTGCCAGTCGGGACCATCAGGGAAGCAATCAGCCCCAGCATTTT.

The rearrangement links TRBV18 to TRBJ1-1; D is unclear. The ends were cut back, 2 bases at V and 1 base at J, with 11 bases in the middle. Germline V gene data show CDR1 as KGHSH and CDR2 as LQKENI. The CDR3 length is 15 residues. This chain's CDR3 is CASSPKEGWNTEAFF. CDR3 DNA: TGTGCCAGCTCACCAAAAGAGGGTTGGAACACTGAAGCTTTCTTT.

There are a few counts of this clone. The chain joins TRBV2 to TRBJ1-2; weak D call: TRBD1 (6 bases). This CDR3 is built from 16 residues. CDR1 and CDR2 (germline): SNHLY, FYNNEI. With 5 bases removed from V and 7 bases from J, the gap between germline ends came to 23 bases. The CDR3 loop reads CASSIDRGHTSGGYTF. In DNA form, the CDR3 reads TGTGCCAGCAGTATAGACCGGGGACACACCTCAGGTGGCTACACCTTC.

V and J are TRBV7-9 and TRBJ2-3, with 11 bases lining up with TRBD2. V lost 6 bases and J lost 2; bases outside the gene matches: 10. Germline loops: CDR1 SEHNR, CDR2 FQNEAQ (reference sequence). The CDR3 is 17 residues long. CDR3 residues: CASSLRLAGHLTDTQYF. DNA for the CDR3: TGTGCCAGCAGTCTGAGACTAGCGGGACATCTCACAGATACGCAGTATTTT.

This clone was picked up one time. This sequence joins TRBV30 and TRBJ1-2; no clear D gene. The germline gives CDR1 GTSNPN, CDR2 SVGIG (reference sequence). The CDR3 totals 12 residues. Trimming cost V 5 bases and J 5 bases, with 12 bases left between them. The CDR3: CAWEVVGYGYTF. The CDR3 DNA follows: TGTGCCTGGGAAGTGGTGGGATATGGCTACACCTTC. Together with reference TRBV30 and TRBJ1-2, the CDR3 gives the full variable domain: SQTIHQWPATLVQPVGSPLSLECTVEGTSNPNLYWYRQAAGRGLQLLFYSVGIGQISSEVPQNLSASRPQDRQFILSSKKLLLSDSGFYLCAWEVVGYGYTFGSGTRLTVV.

The chain links TRBV19 to TRBJ2-2, with 10 bases identical to TRBD2. This CDR3 has 15 amino acids. After removal of 0 bases from V and 8 bases from J, the junction contained 3 bases not matched to a gene. Germline assignment: CDR1 LNHDA and CDR2 SQIVND (reference sequence). The CDR3 DNA reads TGTGCCAGTAGTATAGATCCACTAGCGGGAGGGGAGCTGTTTTTT. Residues: CASSIDPLAGGELFF.

The rearrangement links TRBV30 to TRBJ1-2; 9 bases match TRBD1. The CDR3 runs 13 residues. V was clipped by 2 bases and J by 8 bases; unmatched bases: 6. The germline gives CDR1 GTSNPN, CDR2 SVGIG (reference sequence). In DNA form, the CDR3 reads TGTGCCTGGAGTACTCACAGGGGGCGAGGCTACACCTTC. It is translated as CAWSTHRGRGYTF.

The V and J genes are TRBV5-1 and TRBJ2-5; TRBD1 might be the D (5 bases). Germline V gene sequence: CDR1 SGHRS, CDR2 YFSETQ. V was trimmed by 3 bases and J by 2 bases, leaving 11 bases between them. This CDR3 region has 14 residues. CDR3 protein: CASSSTGRQETQYF. CDR3 in DNA: TGCGCCAGCAGCTCCACAGGAAGACAAGAGACCCAGTACTTC.

The CDR3 sequence is CASSYTGVVTDTQYF. The CDR3 DNA is TGTGCCAGCAGCTACACCGGTGTTGTAACAGATACGCAGTATTTT. V gene TRBV6-5 combines with J gene TRBJ2-3; the D is unclear. This CDR3 has 15 residues. The germline V gene has CDR1 MNHEY and CDR2 SVGAGI. Trimming removed 6 bases at V and 3 bases at J, with 16 bases between.

The V and J genes are TRBV20-1 and TRBJ1-2; D gene ambiguous. V lost 5 bases and J lost 8, with 12 bases in between. The length of the CDR3 is 11 residues. CDR1 and CDR2 (germline): DFQATT, SNEGSKA (reference sequence). The DNA of the CDR3 is TGCAGTGCTGTGGGTGCGGACGGCTACACCTTC. The encoded protein is CSAVGADGYTF.

The rearrangement joins TRBV27 to TRBJ1-1; D is unresolved. Between the trimmed V and J ends, which lost 3 bases and 1 base, there was a span of 9 bases. This CDR3 has 14 residues. Germline-derived CDR1 and CDR2 are MNHEY and SMNVEV (reference sequence). The CDR3 nucleotides are TGTGCCAGCAGTTTTGGACCTAAGAACACTGAAGCTTTCTTT. Encoded protein: CASSFGPKNTEAFF.

The J gene is TRBJ2-7, the V gene TRBV4-3; 10 bases line up with TRBD1. Germline-derived CDR1 and CDR2 are LGHNA and YSLEER. The CDR3 totals 16 residues. The V segment lost 2 bases and the J segment 5 bases; nucleotides outside the gene matches: 9. As DNA, the CDR3 is TGCGCCAGCAGCCAAATTTCCGGGACAGGGGTACACGAGCAGTACTTC. It specifies CASSQISGTGVHEQYF.

CDR3 coding DNA: TGCGCCAGCAGCCAAGTAGGCCAGGGGAAGGATGGCTACACCTTC. It translates to CASSQVGQGKDGYTF. This sequence joins TRBV4-1 and TRBJ1-2, with D tentatively TRBD1 (6 bases). Germline V CDR1 and CDR2: MGHRA, YSYEKL. This CDR3 has 15 amino acids. With 1 base removed from V and 6 bases from J, the gap between germline ends came to 15 bases.

CDR3 amino acids: CASSGGTSGGVHRRRNTQYF. The CDR3 nucleotides read TGTGCCAGCAGTGGAGGGACTAGCGGGGGGGTTCACCGCCGCAGGAATACGCAGTATTTT. The chain carries TRBV2 and TRBJ2-3, with 16 bases fitting TRBD2. The CDR3 has 20 amino acids. CDR1 is SNHLY and CDR2 is FYNNEI in the germline V gene. The V gene end was trimmed by 4 bases and the J gene end by 7 bases; junction bases not matched to a gene: 17.

The count of this clone is one. The chain combines TRBV5-4 with TRBJ2-3; TRBD1 or TRBD2 may be the D gene (5 bases each). CDR3 length: 17 amino acids. V lost 4 bases and J lost 1, with 19 bases in between. CDR1 and CDR2 (germline): SGHNT, YYREEE (reference sequence). CDR3 DNA: TGTGCCAGCAGCCCAGCACCCAGGGACGTCGGCACAGATACGCAGTATTTT. Translation gives CASSPAPRDVGTDTQYF. Supplemented by reference TRBV5-4 and TRBJ2-3, the full variable domain reads ETGVTQSPTHLIKTRGQQVTLRCSSQSGHNTVSWYQQALGQGPQFIFQYYREEENGRGNFPPRFSGLQFPNYSSELNVNALELDDSALYLCASSPAPRDVGTDTQYFGPGTRLTVL.

CDR3 nucleotide sequence: TGTGCCAGCAGCTTAGCCAGGGCGTCCACTGAAGCTTTCTTT. As protein: CASSLARASTEAFF. This chain uses TRBV13 with TRBJ1-1, with D perhaps matching TRBD1 (5 bases). Germline V gene lookup returns CDR1 PRHDT and CDR2 FYEKMQ (reference sequence). V lost 1 base and J lost 4, with 10 bases in between. The CDR3 contains 14 residues.

The CDR3 nucleotides are TGTGCCAGCAGCTTAGGCACGGTCGGATTGGGGGGCCTGCAAGAGACCCAGTACTTC. This translates into CASSLGTVGLGGLQETQYF. This chain joins TRBV7-9 and TRBJ2-5; TRBD1 or TRBD2 may be the D gene (6 bases each). Germline assignment: CDR1 SEHNR and CDR2 FQNEAQ (reference sequence). This CDR3 contains 19 residues. Trimming left V 1 base short and J 2 bases short, with 23 bases between. The whole variable domain, remainder taken from reference TRBV7-9 and TRBJ2-5, is DTGVSQNPRHKITKRGQNVTFRCDPISEHNRLYWYRQTLGQGPEFLTYFQNEAQLEKSRLLSDRFSAERPKGSFSTLEIQRTEQGDSAMYLCASSLGTVGLGGLQETQYFGPGTRLLVL.